This TCR beta chain was sequenced in a study of radiotherapy plus CTLA-4 blockade in lung cancer. Study findings and constraints: Tumor-origin TCR clones grew in blood after radiotherapy plus ipilimumab. Early blood T cell clone changes and increased post-radiation serum interferon-beta were reportedly the strongest response predictors.

Focal radiation plus CTLA-4 blockade with ipilimumab was given to patients with chemo-refractory metastatic non-small-cell lung cancer. Method: immunoSEQ multiplex PCR; TCRdb's copy keeps in-frame clones and lacks some. The data hold over 80,000 clones, with around 83% observed a single time. The germline V gene has CDR1 MNHNS and CDR2 SASEGT. V was pared by 5 bases and J by 3 bases, with 7 bases of the junction left unmatched. The CDR3 has 15 residues. Notes on this clone: The antigen is unknown.

The starting material was peripheral blood, obtained from a patient treated with radiotherapy plus ipilimumab. V is TRBV6-1 and J is TRBJ2-5, with 9 nucleotides matching TRBD2. The clonotype comes from a human donor with non-small cell lung cancer who had stable disease on radiotherapy plus ipilimumab. CDR3 sequence (DNA): TGTGCCAGCAGTTTTCTAGCGGGGTTCGAAGAGACCCAGTACTTC. This gives the protein CASSFLAGFEETQYF.